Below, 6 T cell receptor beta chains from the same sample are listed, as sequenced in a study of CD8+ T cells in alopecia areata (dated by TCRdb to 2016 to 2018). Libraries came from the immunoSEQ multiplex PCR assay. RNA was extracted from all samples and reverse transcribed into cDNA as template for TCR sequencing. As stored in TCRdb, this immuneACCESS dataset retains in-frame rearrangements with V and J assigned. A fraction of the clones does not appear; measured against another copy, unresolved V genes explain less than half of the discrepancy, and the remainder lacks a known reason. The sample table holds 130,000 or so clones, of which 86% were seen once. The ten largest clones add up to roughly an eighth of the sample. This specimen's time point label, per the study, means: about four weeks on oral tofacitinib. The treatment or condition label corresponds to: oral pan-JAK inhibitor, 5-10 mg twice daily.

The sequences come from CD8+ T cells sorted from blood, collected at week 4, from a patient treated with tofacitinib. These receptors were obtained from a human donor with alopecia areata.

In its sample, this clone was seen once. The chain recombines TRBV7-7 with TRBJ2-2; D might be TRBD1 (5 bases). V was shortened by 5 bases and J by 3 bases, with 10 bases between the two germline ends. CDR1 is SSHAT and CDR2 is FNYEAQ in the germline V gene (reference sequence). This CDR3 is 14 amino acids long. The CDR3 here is CASSRTLYTGELFF. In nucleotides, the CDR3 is TGTGCCAGCAGCCGGACACTTTACACCGGGGAGCTGTTTTTT.

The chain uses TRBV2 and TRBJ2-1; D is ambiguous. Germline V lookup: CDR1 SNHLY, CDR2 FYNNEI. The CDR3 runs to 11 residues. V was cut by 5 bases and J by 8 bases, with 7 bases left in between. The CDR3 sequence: CASSPPHEQFF. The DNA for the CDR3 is TGTGCCAGCAGTCCCCCCCATGAGCAGTTCTTC.

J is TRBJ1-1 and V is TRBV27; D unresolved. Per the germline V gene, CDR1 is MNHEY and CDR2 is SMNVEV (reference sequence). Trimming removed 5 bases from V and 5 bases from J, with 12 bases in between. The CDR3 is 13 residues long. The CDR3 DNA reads TGTGCCAGCAGTCCCGGGAAGAGGACTGAAGCTTTCTTT. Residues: CASSPGKRTEAFF.

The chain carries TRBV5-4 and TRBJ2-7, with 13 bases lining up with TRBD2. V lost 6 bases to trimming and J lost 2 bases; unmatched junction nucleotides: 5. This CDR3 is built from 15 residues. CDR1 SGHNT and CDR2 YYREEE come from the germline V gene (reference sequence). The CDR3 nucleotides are TGTGCCAGCACTTTCGGGACTAGCGGGACCTACGAGCAGTACTTC. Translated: CASTFGTSGTYEQYF.

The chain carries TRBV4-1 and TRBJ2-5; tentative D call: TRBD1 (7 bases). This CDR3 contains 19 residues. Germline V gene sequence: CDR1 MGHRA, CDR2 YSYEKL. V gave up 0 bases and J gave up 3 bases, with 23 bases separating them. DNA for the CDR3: TGCGCCAGCAGCCAAGATAAGGGCAGGGGGGCCCGGGGAAAAGAGACCCAGTACTTC. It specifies CASSQDKGRGARGKETQYF.

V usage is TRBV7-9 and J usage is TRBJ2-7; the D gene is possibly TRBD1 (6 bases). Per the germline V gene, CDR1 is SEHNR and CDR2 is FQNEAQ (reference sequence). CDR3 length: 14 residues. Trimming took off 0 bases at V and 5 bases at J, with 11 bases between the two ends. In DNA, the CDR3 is TGTGCCAGCAGCTTAGCGGAGACAGGCCACGAGCAGTACTTC. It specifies CASSLAETGHEQYF.